One T cell receptor beta chain is described in this entry. The source of the sample is a study of blood T cell repertoires in COVID-19. There are 18 residues in the CDR3. With 5 bases clipped from V and 0 bases from J, the junction kept 10 bases outside the gene matches. CDR1 and CDR2 (germline): LGHDT, YNNKEL (reference sequence). Assay used: immunoSEQ multiplex PCR; TCRdb lists only in-frame clones, some missing. The table includes 100,000 to 130,000 clones, around 86% detected once. This clonotype was obtained from a woman in her 70s with acute or convalescent COVID-19. Material for sequencing was peripheral blood. The chain recombines TRBV3-1 (or the pseudogene TRBV3-2) with TRBJ1-3, with 10 bases lining up with TRBD1. CDR3: CASSVPGTGVSSGNTIYF. CDR3 in DNA: TGTGCCAGCAGCGTACCCGGGACAGGGGTCAGCTCTGGAAACACCATATATTTT.